This T cell receptor beta chain appears in the sequencing data of a study of identical twins. Study-wide points: Where out-of-frame alpha sequences were twin-shared, they showed excess low generation probability. Excess sharing by twins proved weaker in beta out-of-frame sequences.

Looked up from germline, CDR1 is SNHLY and CDR2 is FYNNEI. This CDR3 spans 14 amino acids. Trimming removed 0 bases from V and 5 bases from J; junction bases left unmatched: 3. TCRdb processed the 5' RACE reads anew with MiXCR; each CDR3 protein has one entry. The sample holds about 480,000 distinct CDR3 sequences, 14% seen once. Regarding this clonotype: Its specificity is not known.

Another study also made use of these data, one on yellow fever vaccine responses in identical twins.

The sequenced sample consisted of CD4+ T cells sorted from blood. This clonotype originated in a woman aged 18 to 35 in good health. V is TRBV2 and J is TRBJ2-5, with 7 positions matching TRBD2. In DNA form, the CDR3 reads TGTGCCAGCAGTGAAGCGGGAGGGTTTGAGACCCAGTACTTC. Residues: CASSEAGGFETQYF. The full variable domain, with the rest looked up from reference TRBV2 and TRBJ2-5, is EPEVTQTPSHQVTQMGQEVILRCVPISNHLYFYWYRQILGQKVEFLVSFYNNEISEKSEIFDDQFSVERPDGSNFTLKIRSTKLEDSAMYFCASSEAGGFETQYFGPGTRLLVL.